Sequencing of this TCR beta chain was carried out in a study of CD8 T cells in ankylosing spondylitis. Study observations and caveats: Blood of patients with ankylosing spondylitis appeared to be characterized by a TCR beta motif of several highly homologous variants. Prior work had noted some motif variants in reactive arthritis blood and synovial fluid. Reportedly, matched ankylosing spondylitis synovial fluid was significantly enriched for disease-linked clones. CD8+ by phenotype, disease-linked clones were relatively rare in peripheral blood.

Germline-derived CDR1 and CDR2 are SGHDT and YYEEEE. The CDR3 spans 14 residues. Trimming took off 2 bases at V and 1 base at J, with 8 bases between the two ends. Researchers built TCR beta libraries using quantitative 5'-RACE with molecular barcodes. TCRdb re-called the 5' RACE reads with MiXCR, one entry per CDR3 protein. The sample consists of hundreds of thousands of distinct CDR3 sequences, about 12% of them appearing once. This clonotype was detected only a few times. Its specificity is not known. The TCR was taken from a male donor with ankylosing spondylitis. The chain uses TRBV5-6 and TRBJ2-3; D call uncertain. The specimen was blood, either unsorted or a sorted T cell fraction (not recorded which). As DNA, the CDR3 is TGTGCCAGCAGCTTAACCGACGGCACAGATACGCAGTATTTT. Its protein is CASSLTDGTDTQYF.